The 14 T cell receptor beta chains given below trace back to one sample, sequenced in a study of shared clonotypes between healthy human individuals. Method: immunoSEQ multiplex PCR; TCRdb's copy keeps in-frame clones and lacks some. Counted here are some 1,100,000 clones, approximately 78% occurring once; the ten biggest clones make up roughly 0.56%. Sample: memory CD4+ T cells from PBMCs. This sample's subset: CD45RA-negative fraction. The origin of the receptors is a man aged 18 to 29 in good health. Some clones in this sample may be carry-over from other donors' samples.

This clone was found once. The CDR3 DNA reads TGTGCCAGCAGTGTGCGGGAGGGCCTTGATACGCAGTATTTT. Amino acids: CASSVREGLDTQYF. The rearrangement links TRBV6-4 to TRBJ2-3; 9 nucleotides agree with TRBD2. With 4 bases clipped from V and 6 bases from J, the junction kept 5 bases outside the gene matches. Germline V CDR1 and CDR2: MRHNA, SNTAGT. The CDR3 is 14 amino acids.

This clone was found once. Being one base from a much bigger clone, this may be a read error. The sample holds other DNA sequences that translate to the same CDR3. This rearrangement joins TRBV6-5 to TRBJ1-5, with D unclear. Trimming left V 0 bases short and J 3 bases short, with 3 bases between. CDR1 is MNHEY, CDR2 SVGAGI, per germline. The CDR3 runs to 13 residues. The CDR3 here is CASSYSTNQPQHF. DNA of the CDR3: TGTGCCAGCAGTTACTCGACCAATCAGCCCCAGCATTTT.

Details on this clone: This CDR3 is also generated by other DNA sequences in the sample. The V and J genes are TRBV29-1 and TRBJ2-3; D is uncertain. Per germline, CDR1 SQVTM and CDR2 ANQGSEA. The CDR3 is 10 residues long. V gave up 4 bases and J gave up 3 bases, with 2 bases separating them. This chain's CDR3 is CSVGTDTQYF. Written as DNA, the CDR3 is TGCAGCGTTGGGACAGATACGCAGTATTTT.

This clone was observed a single time. This sequence joins TRBV7-8 and TRBJ2-6; D gene uncertain. The germline CDR1 and CDR2 sequences are SGHVS and FQNEAQ. Trimming pared 1 base from V and 4 bases from J, leaving 8 bases between. The CDR3 spans 15 residues. CDR3 coding DNA: TGTGCCAGCAGCTTAGGGCCGCAGGGGGCCAACGTCCTGACTTTC. Protein: CASSLGPQGANVLTF.

V gene TRBV25-1 combines with J gene TRBJ2-1; 8 bases are shared with TRBD1. The trim removed 8 bases at V and 0 bases at J, leaving 9 bases unmatched. The length of the CDR3 is 16 residues. Germline V gives CDR1 MGHDK, CDR2 SYGVNS. The CDR3 nucleotides are TGTGCCAGCCAAACCGCGACAGGGGCCTCCTACAATGAGCAGTTCTTC. Encoded protein: CASQTATGASYNEQFF.

The chain employs TRBV5-1 and TRBJ2-2; 11 nucleotides match TRBD2. CDR1 and CDR2 from the germline V gene are SGHRS and YFSETQ. The length of the CDR3 is 16 residues. The trim removed 0 bases at V and 5 bases at J, leaving 3 bases unmatched. The CDR3 DNA follows: TGCGCCAGCAGCTTGGGACTAGCGGGATTTACCGGGGAGCTGTTTTTT. Translation: CASSLGLAGFTGELFF.

This clone was observed at least ten times. CDR3 in amino acids: CASSLQGFEQAFF. The CDR3 coding sequence is TGCGCCAGCAGCTTGCAGGGGTTTGAGCAAGCTTTCTTT. The J gene is TRBJ1-1, the V gene TRBV5-1, with a weak D call TRBD1 (6 bases). V lost 1 base to trimming and J lost 9 bases, with 13 bases between them. Germline-derived CDR1 and CDR2 are SGHRS and YFSETQ. This CDR3 is built from 13 residues. The full variable domain, rest sourced from reference TRBV5-1 and TRBJ1-1, is KAGVTQTPRYLIKTRGQQVTLSCSPISGHRSVSWYQQTPGQGLQFLFEYFSETQRNKGNFPGRFSGRQFSNSRSEMNVSTLELGDSALYLCASSLQGFEQAFFGQGTRLTVV.

V usage is TRBV4-1 and J usage is TRBJ1-3, with unresolved D. Germline assignment: CDR1 MGHRA and CDR2 YSYEKL. CDR3 length: 17 amino acids. The V and J ends lost 6 bases and 0 bases respectively, with 18 bases between them. The CDR3 DNA reads as TGCGCCAGCAGGGCAACGCCTGTCGGGGACTCTGGAAACACCATATATTTT. This gives the protein CASRATPVGDSGNTIYF.

In its sample, this clone was seen a few times. This chain uses TRBV4-1 with TRBJ2-1, with D maybe TRBD2 (5 bases). CDR3 size: 14 residues. Germline CDR1 and CDR2: MGHRA and YSYEKL. The germline V and J ends were trimmed by 7 bases and 6 bases, with 16 bases remaining between them. Here the CDR3 reads CASTGLDWSNEQFF. The CDR3 DNA reads TGCGCCAGCACCGGACTCGACTGGTCCAATGAGCAGTTCTTC.

This clone appeared a few times. This sample includes further DNA sequences coding for the same CDR3. The chain employs TRBV27 and TRBJ2-7; tentatively, D is TRBD1 (5 bases). The CDR3 totals 13 residues. Trimming took 3 bases from V and 3 from J, leaving 9 bases between them. In germline, CDR1 is MNHEY, CDR2 SMNVEV (reference sequence). In DNA form, the CDR3 reads TGTGCCAGCAGTTTGCAGGGTTTCTACGAGCAGTACTTC. It yields the protein CASSLQGFYEQYF.

Comments on this clone: The identical CDR3 is also encoded by other nucleotide sequences in the sample. The genes are TRBV7-3 and TRBJ2-5; D unclear. Germline V CDR1 and CDR2: SGHTA, FQGTGA. Trimming removed 0 bases from V and 2 bases from J, with 4 bases in between. The CDR3 consists of 13 residues. In DNA form, the CDR3 reads TGTGCCAGCAGCTTAACGGTACAAGAGACCCAGTACTTC. As protein: CASSLTVQETQYF.

The DNA for the CDR3 is TGCGCCAGCACCAAACAGGGCGGGGGGCACACAGATACGCAGTATTTT. This encodes CASTKQGGGHTDTQYF. J is TRBJ2-3 and V is TRBV5-1, with 8 bases lining up with TRBD2. Germline V gene lookup returns CDR1 SGHRS and CDR2 YFSETQ. After removal of 6 bases from V and 2 bases from J, the junction contained 11 bases not matched to a gene. The CDR3 length is 16 residues.

The chain couples TRBV18 to TRBJ2-3, with D tentatively TRBD1 (6 bases). This CDR3 has 15 amino acids. The V gene's germline CDR1 is KGHSH and CDR2 LQKENI. V dropped 2 bases and J dropped 2 bases, with 11 bases sitting between them. The CDR3 protein is CASSPSQGSTDTQYF. CDR3 sequence (DNA): TGTGCCAGCTCACCATCTCAGGGGTCCACAGATACGCAGTATTTT.

This clone was detected only once. The genes are TRBV28 and TRBJ2-2; maybe TRBD1 (5 bases). V shed 5 bases and J shed 5 bases, with 18 bases lying between them. CDR1 is MDHEN and CDR2 is SYDVKM in the germline V gene. The CDR3 spans 16 residues. The CDR3 coding sequence is TGTGCCAGCAGTAGGCTAAGCAGGGCCTATACCGGGGAGCTGTTTTTT. Amino acids: CASSRLSRAYTGELFF.